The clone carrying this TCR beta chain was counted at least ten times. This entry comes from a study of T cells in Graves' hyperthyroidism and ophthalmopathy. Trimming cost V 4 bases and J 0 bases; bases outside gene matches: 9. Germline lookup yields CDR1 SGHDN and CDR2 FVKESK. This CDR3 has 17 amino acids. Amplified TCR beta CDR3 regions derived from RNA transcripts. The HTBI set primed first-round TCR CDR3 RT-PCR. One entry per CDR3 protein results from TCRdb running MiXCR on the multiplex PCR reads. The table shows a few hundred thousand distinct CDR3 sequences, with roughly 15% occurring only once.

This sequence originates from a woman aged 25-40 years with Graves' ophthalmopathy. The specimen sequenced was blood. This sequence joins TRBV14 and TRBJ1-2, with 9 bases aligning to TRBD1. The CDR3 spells CASSRPGQGWSNYGYTF. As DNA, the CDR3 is TGTGCCAGCAGCCGACCGGGACAGGGTTGGTCTAACTATGGCTACACCTTC.